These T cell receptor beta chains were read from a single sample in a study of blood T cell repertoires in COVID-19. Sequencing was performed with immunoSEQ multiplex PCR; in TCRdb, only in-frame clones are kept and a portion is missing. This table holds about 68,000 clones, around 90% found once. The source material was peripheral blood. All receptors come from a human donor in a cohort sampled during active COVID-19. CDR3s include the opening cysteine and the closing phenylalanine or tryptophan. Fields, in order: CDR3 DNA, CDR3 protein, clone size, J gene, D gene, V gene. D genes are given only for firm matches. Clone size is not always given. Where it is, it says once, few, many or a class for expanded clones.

TGTGCCAGCAGTGACGGAACCGGGACAGGGGGCGAGGCTTTCTTT | CASSDGTGTGGEAFF | . | TRBJ1-1 | TRBD1 | TRBV6-4
TGCGCCAGCAGCCCAGGGGCTAATGATGAGCAGTTCTTC | CASSPGANDEQFF | . | TRBJ2-1 | . | TRBV5-1
TGTGCCAGCAGTTGGACTAGCGGGACATACGAGCAGTACTTC | CASSWTSGTYEQYF | . | TRBJ2-7 | TRBD2 | TRBV6-2/TRBV6-3
TGTGCCAGCAGTGGCCGTCGGGACAGGACGTATCAGCCCCAGCATTTT | CASSGRRDRTYQPQHF | . | TRBJ1-5 | TRBD1 | TRBV28
TGCAGCGTATTGGTTTCTATGAACACTGAAGCTTTCTTT | CSVLVSMNTEAFF | . | TRBJ1-1 | . | TRBV29-1
TGTGCCAGCAGCCAAGAACTAGGGTCCCTCCGCTATGGCTACACCTTC | CASSQELGSLRYGYTF | . | TRBJ1-2 | . | TRBV4-2
TGTGCCAGTAAGGCCAGGGGGCAAGAGACCCAGTACTTC | CASKARGQETQYF | . | TRBJ2-5 | TRBD1 | TRBV19
TGTGCCAGCAGCGCCGGGACAGGGGAAGATGGCTACACCTTC | CASSAGTGEDGYTF | . | TRBJ1-2 | TRBD1 | TRBV7-9
TGTGCCAGCAGCCTCGACAGGGTAGGGACTGAAGCTTTCTTT | CASSLDRVGTEAFF | . | TRBJ1-1 | TRBD1 | TRBV6-5
TGTGCCAGCAGCGCCGGGACTACCGCAGGCACCGGGGAGCTGTTTTTT | CASSAGTTAGTGELFF | . | TRBJ2-2 | TRBD2 | TRBV7-3
TGTGCCAGCAGCGAGGACAGCCCGGGGATCTACGAGCAGTACTTC | CASSEDSPGIYEQYF | . | TRBJ2-7 | . | TRBV6-5
TGTGCCAGCAGCGTACAGAGCTCTGGAAACACCATATATTTT | CASSVQSSGNTIYF | once | TRBJ1-3 | . | TRBV11-2
TGTGCCAGCTCACGGGATCGGACAGGGGCGAACACCGGGGAGCTGTTTTTT | CASSRDRTGANTGELFF | . | TRBJ2-2 | TRBD1 | TRBV18
TGCGCCAGCAGCCTCAGCGGGGGAGAGGGCTATGGCTACACCTTC | CASSLSGGEGYGYTF | . | TRBJ1-2 | . | TRBV5-1
TGTGCCAGTAAGTCCAGGGAAGGCACAGATACGCAGTATTTT | CASKSREGTDTQYF | . | TRBJ2-3 | . | TRBV19
TGTGCCAGCAGCTCTCCGGAGCAGTTCTTC | CASSSPEQFF | . | TRBJ2-1 | . | TRBV11-3
TGTGCCACCAGCAGTAGGGAGCTAGCGGCCAGGGGAGAGACCCAGTACTTC | CATSSRELAARGETQYF | . | TRBJ2-5 | . | TRBV15
TGCAGTGCTAGTGCGTCGGGGGCCAACGTCCTGACTTTC | CSASASGANVLTF | . | TRBJ2-6 | . | TRBV20-1
TGTGCCAGCAGTTTGAAACAGGGAAGGTCGGACTATGGCTACACCTTC | CASSLKQGRSDYGYTF | few | TRBJ1-2 | . | TRBV28
TGTGCCAGCAGACTTCAACCCGGCGGGGGCTACACCTTC | CASRLQPGGGYTF | . | TRBJ1-2 | . | TRBV2
TGTGCCAGTATCGCAAGGCGGGGGAACACTGAAGCTTTCTTT | CASIARRGNTEAFF | . | TRBJ1-1 | . | TRBV19